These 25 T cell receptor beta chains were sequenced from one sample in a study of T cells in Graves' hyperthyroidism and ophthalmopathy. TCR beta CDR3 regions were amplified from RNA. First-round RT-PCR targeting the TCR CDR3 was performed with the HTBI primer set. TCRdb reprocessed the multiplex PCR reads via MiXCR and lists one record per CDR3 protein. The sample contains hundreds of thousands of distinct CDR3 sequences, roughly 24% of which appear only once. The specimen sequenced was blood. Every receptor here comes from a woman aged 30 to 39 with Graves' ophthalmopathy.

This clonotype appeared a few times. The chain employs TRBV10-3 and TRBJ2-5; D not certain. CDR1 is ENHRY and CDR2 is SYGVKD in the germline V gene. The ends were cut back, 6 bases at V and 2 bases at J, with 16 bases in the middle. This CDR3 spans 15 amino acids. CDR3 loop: CAISPNGLGQETQYF. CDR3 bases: TGTGCCATCAGCCCGAATGGATTGGGACAAGAGACCCAGTACTTC.

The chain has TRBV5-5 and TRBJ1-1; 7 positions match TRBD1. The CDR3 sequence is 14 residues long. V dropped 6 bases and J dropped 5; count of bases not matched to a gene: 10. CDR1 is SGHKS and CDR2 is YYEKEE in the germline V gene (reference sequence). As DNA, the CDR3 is TGTGCCAGCACCAACGACAGGGCCGGAACTGAAGCTTTCTTT. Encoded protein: CASTNDRAGTEAFF.

CDR3 region: CASSLRGVHQPQHF. The CDR3 region has the DNA TGTGCCAGCAGTTTAAGGGGGGTCCATCAGCCCCAGCATTTT. The gene calls are TRBV12-3 or TRBV12-4 and TRBJ1-5; D may be TRBD1 (6 bases). This CDR3 has 14 residues. V was pared by 2 bases and J by 5 bases, with 10 bases between.

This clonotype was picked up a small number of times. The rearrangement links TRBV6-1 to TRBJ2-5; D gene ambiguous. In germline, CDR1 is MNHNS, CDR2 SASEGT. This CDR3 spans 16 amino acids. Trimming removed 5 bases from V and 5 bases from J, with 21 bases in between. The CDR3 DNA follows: TGTGCCAGCAGTCAAACGGGCCCAACCGACTCGGAGACCCAGTACTTC. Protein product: CASSQTGPTDSETQYF.

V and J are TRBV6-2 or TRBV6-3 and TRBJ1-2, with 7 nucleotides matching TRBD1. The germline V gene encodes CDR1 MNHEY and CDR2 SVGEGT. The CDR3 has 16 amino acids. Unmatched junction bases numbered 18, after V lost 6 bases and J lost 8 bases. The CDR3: CASRTPPDREGEGYTF. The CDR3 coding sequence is TGTGCCAGCAGAACACCCCCTGACAGGGAAGGGGAAGGCTACACCTTC.

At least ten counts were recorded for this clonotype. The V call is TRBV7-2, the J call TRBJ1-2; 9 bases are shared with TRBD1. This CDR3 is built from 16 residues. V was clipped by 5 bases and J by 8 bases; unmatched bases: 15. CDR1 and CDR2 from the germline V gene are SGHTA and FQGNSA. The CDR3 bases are TGTGCCAGCAGCCTCCTATCGGGACAGGGCCGAAAAGGCTACACCTTC. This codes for CASSLLSGQGRKGYTF. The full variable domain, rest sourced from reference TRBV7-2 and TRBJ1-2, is GAGVSQSPSNKVTEKGKDVELRCDPISGHTALYWYRQSLGQGLEFLIYFQGNSAPDKSGLPSDRFSAERTGGSVSTLTIQRTQQEDSAVYLCASSLLSGQGRKGYTFGSGTRLTVV.

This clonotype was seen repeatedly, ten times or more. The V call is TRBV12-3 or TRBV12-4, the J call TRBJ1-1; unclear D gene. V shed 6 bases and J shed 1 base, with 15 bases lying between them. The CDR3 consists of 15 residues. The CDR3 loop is CASRLGLSPNTEAFF. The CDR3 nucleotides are TGTGCCAGCAGGCTAGGGCTAAGTCCGAACACTGAAGCTTTCTTT.

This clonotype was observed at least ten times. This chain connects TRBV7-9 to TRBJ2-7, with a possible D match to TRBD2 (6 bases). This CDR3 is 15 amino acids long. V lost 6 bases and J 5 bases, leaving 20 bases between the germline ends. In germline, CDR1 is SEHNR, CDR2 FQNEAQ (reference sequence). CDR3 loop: CASSPQTREEDEQYF. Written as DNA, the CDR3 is TGTGCCAGCAGTCCTCAGACCAGGGAGGAGGACGAGCAGTACTTC.

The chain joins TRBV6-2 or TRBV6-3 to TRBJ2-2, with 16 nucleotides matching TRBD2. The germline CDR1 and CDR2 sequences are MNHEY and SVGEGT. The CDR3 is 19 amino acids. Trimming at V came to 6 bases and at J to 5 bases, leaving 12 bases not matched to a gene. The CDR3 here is CASRPMGLAGGPSTGELFF. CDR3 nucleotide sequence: TGTGCCAGCAGACCTATGGGACTAGCGGGAGGGCCCTCAACCGGGGAGCTGTTTTTT.

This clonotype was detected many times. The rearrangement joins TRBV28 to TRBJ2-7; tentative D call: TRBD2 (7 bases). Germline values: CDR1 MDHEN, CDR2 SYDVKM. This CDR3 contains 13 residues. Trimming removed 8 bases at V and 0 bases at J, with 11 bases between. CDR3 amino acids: CASEGGGSYEQYF. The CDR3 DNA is TGTGCCAGCGAAGGGGGGGGCTCCTACGAGCAGTACTTC.

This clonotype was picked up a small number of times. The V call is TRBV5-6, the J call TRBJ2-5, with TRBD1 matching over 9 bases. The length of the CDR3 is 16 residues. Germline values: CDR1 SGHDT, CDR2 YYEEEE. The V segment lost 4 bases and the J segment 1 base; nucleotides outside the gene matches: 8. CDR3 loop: CASSPRTGEGQETQYF. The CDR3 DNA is TGTGCCAGCAGCCCCCGGACAGGGGAGGGCCAAGAGACCCAGTACTTC. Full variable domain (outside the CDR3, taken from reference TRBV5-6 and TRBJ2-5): DAGVTQSPTHLIKTRGQQVTLRCSPKSGHDTVSWYQQALGQGPQFIFQYYEEEERQRGNFPDRFSGHQFPNYSSELNVNALLLGDSALYLCASSPRTGEGQETQYFGPGTRLLVL.

The CDR3 protein is CASSSDREGYGYTF. The DNA of the CDR3 is TGTGCCAGCAGTTCCGACAGGGAGGGCTATGGCTACACCTTC. V is TRBV7-3 and J is TRBJ1-2; 7 bases match TRBD1. CDR1 and CDR2 (germline): SGHTA, FQGTGA. This CDR3 contains 14 residues. After removal of 6 bases from V and 4 bases from J, the junction contained 8 bases not matched to a gene.

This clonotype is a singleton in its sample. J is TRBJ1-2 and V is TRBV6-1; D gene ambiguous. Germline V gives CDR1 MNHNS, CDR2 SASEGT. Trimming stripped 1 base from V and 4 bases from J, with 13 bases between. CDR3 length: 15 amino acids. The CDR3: CASSEGAGLSYGYTF. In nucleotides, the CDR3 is TGTGCCAGCAGTGAAGGGGCCGGGTTGTCCTATGGCTACACCTTC.

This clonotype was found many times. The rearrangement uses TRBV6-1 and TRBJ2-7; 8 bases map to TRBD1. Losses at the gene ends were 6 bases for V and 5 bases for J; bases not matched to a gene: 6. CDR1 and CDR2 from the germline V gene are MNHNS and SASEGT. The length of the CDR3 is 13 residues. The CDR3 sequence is CASRNRGVHEQYF. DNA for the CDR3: TGTGCCAGCAGGAACAGGGGGGTCCACGAGCAGTACTTC.

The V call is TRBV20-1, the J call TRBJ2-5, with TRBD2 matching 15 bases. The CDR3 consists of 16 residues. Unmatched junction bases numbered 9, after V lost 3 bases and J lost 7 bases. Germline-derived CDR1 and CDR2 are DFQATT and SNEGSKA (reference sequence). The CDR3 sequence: CSASGTSGGTQGTQYF. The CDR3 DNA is TGCAGTGCTAGCGGGACTAGCGGGGGGACTCAGGGGACCCAGTACTTC.

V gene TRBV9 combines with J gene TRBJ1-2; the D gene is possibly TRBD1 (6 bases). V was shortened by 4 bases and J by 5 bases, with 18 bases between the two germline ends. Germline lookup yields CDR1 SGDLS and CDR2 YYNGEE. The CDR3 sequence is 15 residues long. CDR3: CASSPATGLVYGYTF. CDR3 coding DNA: TGTGCCAGCAGCCCCGCTACAGGGCTGGTATATGGCTACACCTTC.

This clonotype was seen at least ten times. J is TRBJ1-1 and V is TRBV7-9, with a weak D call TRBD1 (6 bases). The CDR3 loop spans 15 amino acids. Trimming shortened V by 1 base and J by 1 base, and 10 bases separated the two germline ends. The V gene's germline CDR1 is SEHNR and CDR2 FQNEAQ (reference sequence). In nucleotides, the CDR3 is TGTGCCAGCAGCTTAGTACGGGGACAGAACACTGAAGCTTTCTTT. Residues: CASSLVRGQNTEAFF.

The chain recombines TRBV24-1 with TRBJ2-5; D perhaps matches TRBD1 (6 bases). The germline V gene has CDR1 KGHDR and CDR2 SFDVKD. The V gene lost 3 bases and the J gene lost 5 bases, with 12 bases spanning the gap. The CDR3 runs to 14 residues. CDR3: CATSDTGQSETQYF. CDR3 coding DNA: TGTGCCACCAGTGATACTGGACAGTCGGAGACCCAGTACTTC.

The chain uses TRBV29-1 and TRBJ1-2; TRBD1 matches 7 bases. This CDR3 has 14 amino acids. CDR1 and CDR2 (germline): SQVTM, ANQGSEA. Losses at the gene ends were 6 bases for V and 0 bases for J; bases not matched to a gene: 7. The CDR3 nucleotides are TGCAGCGTAGATACAGGGGCAACTAACTATGGCTACACCTTC. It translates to CSVDTGATNYGYTF.

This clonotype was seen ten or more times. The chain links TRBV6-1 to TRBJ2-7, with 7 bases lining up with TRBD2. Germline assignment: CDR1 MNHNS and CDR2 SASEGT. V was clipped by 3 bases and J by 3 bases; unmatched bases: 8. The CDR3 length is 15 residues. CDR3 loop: CASSDPGGGSYEQYF. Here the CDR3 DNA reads TGTGCCAGCAGTGATCCTGGGGGGGGTAGCTACGAGCAGTACTTC.

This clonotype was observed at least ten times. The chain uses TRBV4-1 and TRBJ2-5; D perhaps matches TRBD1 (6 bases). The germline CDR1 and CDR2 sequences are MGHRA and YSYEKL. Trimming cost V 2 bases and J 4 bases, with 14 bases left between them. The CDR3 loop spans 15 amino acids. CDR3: CASSQYYQQGETQYF. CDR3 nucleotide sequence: TGCGCCAGCAGCCAATATTACCAACAGGGAGAGACCCAGTACTTC.

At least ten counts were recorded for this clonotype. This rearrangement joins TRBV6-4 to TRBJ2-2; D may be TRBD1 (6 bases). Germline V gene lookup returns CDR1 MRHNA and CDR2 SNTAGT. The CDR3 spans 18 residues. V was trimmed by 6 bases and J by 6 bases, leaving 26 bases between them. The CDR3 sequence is CASSLLFVGQRKPGELFF. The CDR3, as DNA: TGTGCCAGCAGCCTACTATTTGTGGGACAACGAAAACCCGGGGAGCTGTTTTTT.

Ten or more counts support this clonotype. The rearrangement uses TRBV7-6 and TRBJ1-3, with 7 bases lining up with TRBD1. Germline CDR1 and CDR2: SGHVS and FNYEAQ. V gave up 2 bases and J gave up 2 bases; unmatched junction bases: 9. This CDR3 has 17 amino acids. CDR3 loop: CASSLRQGKETGNTIYF. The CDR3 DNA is TGTGCCAGCAGCTTACGACAGGGAAAAGAGACTGGAAACACCATATATTTT.

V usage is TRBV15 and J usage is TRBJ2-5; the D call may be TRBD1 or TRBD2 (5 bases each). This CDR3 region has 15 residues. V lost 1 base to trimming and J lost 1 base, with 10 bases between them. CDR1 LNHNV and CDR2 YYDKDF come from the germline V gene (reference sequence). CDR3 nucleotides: TGTGCCACCAGCAGAGCTTCCGGGACCCAAGAGACCCAGTACTTC. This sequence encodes CATSRASGTQETQYF. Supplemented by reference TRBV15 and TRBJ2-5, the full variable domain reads DAMVIQNPRYQVTQFGKPVTLSCSQTLNHNVMYWYQQKSSQAPKLLFHYYDKDFNNEADTPDNFQSRRPNTSFCFLDIRSPGLGDTAMYLCATSRASGTQETQYFGPGTRLLVL.

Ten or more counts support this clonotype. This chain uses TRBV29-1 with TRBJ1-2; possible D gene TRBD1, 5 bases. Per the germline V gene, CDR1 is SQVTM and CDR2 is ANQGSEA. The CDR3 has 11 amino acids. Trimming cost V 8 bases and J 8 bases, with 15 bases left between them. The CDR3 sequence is CSHLWEGGYTF. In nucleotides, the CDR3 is TGCAGCCACCTATGGGAGGGGGGCTACACCTTC.